This TCR beta chain was sequenced in a study of blood T cells in healthy people across ages. A J-beta primer mix and a sample-barcoded 5' primer were used in a second PCR of roughly 6 to 11 cycles. TCRdb itself ran the 5' RACE reads through MiXCR, one entry per CDR3 protein. The table has roughly 2 million distinct CDR3 sequences, about 50% seen once. PBMCs numbering at least 6 million were isolated per sample. Germline values: CDR1 SGHRS, CDR2 YFSETQ. This CDR3 comprises 15 residues. Unmatched junction bases numbered 9, after V lost 4 bases and J lost 6 bases. This TCR derives from a woman between 40 and 55 years old in good health. The material sequenced was blood. V usage is TRBV5-1 and J usage is TRBJ2-3, with 9 bases lining up with TRBD1. The CDR3 bases are TGCGCCAGCAGCCAACCACAGGGGGCGAAGGATACGCAGTATTTT. It codes for CASSQPQGAKDTQYF.